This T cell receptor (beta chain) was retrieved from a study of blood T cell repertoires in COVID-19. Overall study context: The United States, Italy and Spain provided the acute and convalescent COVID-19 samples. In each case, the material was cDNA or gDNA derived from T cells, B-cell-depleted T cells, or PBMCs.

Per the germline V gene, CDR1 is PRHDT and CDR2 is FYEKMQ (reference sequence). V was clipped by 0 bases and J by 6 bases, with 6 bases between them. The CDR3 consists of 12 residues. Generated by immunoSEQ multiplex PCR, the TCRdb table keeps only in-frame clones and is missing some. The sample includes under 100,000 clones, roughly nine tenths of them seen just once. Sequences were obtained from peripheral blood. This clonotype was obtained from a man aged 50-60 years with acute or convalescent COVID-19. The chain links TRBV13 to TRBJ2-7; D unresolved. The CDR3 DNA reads TGTGCCAGCAGCTTAGGCAGAACCGAGCAGTACTTC. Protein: CASSLGRTEQYF.